The next 20 T cell receptor beta chains were all read from a single sample in a study of radiotherapy plus CTLA-4 blockade in lung cancer. TCRdb's table, derived via immunoSEQ multiplex PCR, lists solely in-frame clones and lacks some. The sample has 90,000 to 95,000 clones, under 90% seen once. Sample: peripheral blood, taken from a patient treated with radiotherapy plus ipilimumab. These receptors came from a human donor with non-small cell lung cancer who had stable disease on radiotherapy plus ipilimumab.

The V and J genes are TRBV25-1 and TRBJ1-5; 7 bases map to TRBD1. This CDR3 contains 13 residues. V shed 4 bases, J shed 10 bases, and the junction held 7 bases outside the gene matches. CDR1 is MGHDK and CDR2 is SYGVNS in the germline V gene. The CDR3, as DNA: TGTGCCAGCAGTGTGTTAGGGGGCGGCCCCCAGCATTTT. It encodes CASSVLGGGPQHF.

This chain links TRBV28 with TRBJ2-7; D gene unclear. Per the germline V gene, CDR1 is MDHEN and CDR2 is SYDVKM. The CDR3 sequence is 12 residues long. V dropped 3 bases and J dropped 4 bases, with 7 bases sitting between them. CDR3 sequence: CASSLRQYEQYF. The CDR3 DNA sequence: TGTGCCAGCAGTTTGCGACAATACGAGCAGTACTTC.

V and J are TRBV11-2 and TRBJ2-2; D gene unclear. The CDR3 length is 13 residues. V was cut by 5 bases and J by 1 base, with 5 bases left in between. Germline loops: CDR1 SGHAT, CDR2 FQNNGV. The CDR3 loop reads CASSPRNTGELFF. Written as DNA, the CDR3 is TGTGCCAGCAGCCCCCGGAACACCGGGGAGCTGTTTTTT. Full variable domain (remainder filled in from reference TRBV11-2 and TRBJ2-2): EAGVAQSPRYKIIEKRQSVAFWCNPISGHATLYWYQQILGQGPKLLIQFQNNGVVDDSQLPKDRFSAERLKGVDSTLKIQPAKLEDSAVYLCASSPRNTGELFFGEGSRLTVL.

The chain has TRBV5-6 and TRBJ1-2; no reliable D call. Trimming shortened V by 1 base and J by 4 bases, and 8 bases separated the two germline ends. This CDR3 has 13 amino acids. Germline CDR1 and CDR2: SGHDT and YYEEEE. As DNA, the CDR3 is TGTGCCAGCAGCTTGAGAAGTGGCTATGGCTACACCTTC. This gives the protein CASSLRSGYGYTF.

This chain connects TRBV19 to TRBJ2-4; TRBD2 matches 12 bases. The trim removed 11 bases at V and 6 bases at J, leaving 20 bases unmatched. CDR1 is LNHDA, CDR2 SQIVND, per germline (reference sequence). CDR3 length: 18 amino acids. In nucleotides, the CDR3 is TGTGCCTCCAGTATCGTGGAGCTAGCGGGAGGGAGGGGAAACATTCAGTACTTC. This gives the protein CASSIVELAGGRGNIQYF.

The chain has TRBV5-5 and TRBJ2-1; possibly TRBD1 for D (6 bases). V gave up 2 bases and J gave up 0 bases, with 18 bases separating them. Germline V gene lookup returns CDR1 SGHKS and CDR2 YYEKEE (reference sequence). The CDR3 has 18 residues. Here the CDR3 reads CASSFTRLADSSYNEQFF. In DNA form, the CDR3 reads TGTGCCAGCAGCTTTACTAGACTGGCGGACAGCTCCTACAATGAGCAGTTCTTC.

This clone has more than one count but fewer than ten. This chain connects TRBV5-1 to TRBJ1-4; perhaps TRBD1 as D (5 bases). The CDR3 runs to 13 residues. Deletions cut 4 bases from V and 7 bases from J, with 11 bases between. Germline loops: CDR1 SGHRS, CDR2 YFSETQ. This chain's CDR3 is CASSRGETEKLFF. The CDR3 nucleotides read TGCGCCAGCAGCCGAGGGGAGACTGAAAAACTGTTTTTT. Combining the CDR3 with reference TRBV5-1 and TRBJ1-4 gives the whole variable domain KAGVTQTPRYLIKTRGQQVTLSCSPISGHRSVSWYQQTPGQGLQFLFEYFSETQRNKGNFPGRFSGRQFSNSRSEMNVSTLELGDSALYLCASSRGETEKLFFGSGTQLSVL.

The chain links TRBV4-2 to TRBJ1-6; 8 nucleotides match TRBD1. Trimming cost V 4 bases and J 9 bases; bases outside gene matches: 2. Germline CDR1 LGHNA, CDR2 YNFKEQ. The CDR3 spans 13 residues. The CDR3 nucleotides are TGTGCCAGCAGCCCGGACAGGGTTTCACCCCTCCACTTT. The encoded protein is CASSPDRVSPLHF.

The chain is built from TRBV5-5 and TRBJ2-2, with a possible D match to TRBD2 (5 bases). The ends were cut back, 2 bases at V and 6 bases at J, with 11 bases in the middle. The CDR3 has 14 residues. Germline V gene lookup returns CDR1 SGHKS and CDR2 YYEKEE (reference sequence). The CDR3 loop is CASSFGVGAGELFF. CDR3 nucleotides: TGTGCCAGCAGCTTCGGGGTTGGGGCCGGGGAGCTGTTTTTT. The variable domain in full, completed from reference TRBV5-5 and TRBJ2-2, reads DAGVTQSPTHLIKTRGQQVTLRCSPISGHKSVSWYQQVLGQGPQFIFQYYEKEERGRGNFPDRFSARQFPNYSSELNVNALLLGDSALYLCASSFGVGAGELFFGEGSRLTVL.

The rearrangement uses TRBV5-4 and TRBJ1-1, with D unresolved. V was cut by 3 bases and J by 0 bases, with 6 bases left in between. Germline V lookup: CDR1 SGHNT, CDR2 YYREEE (reference sequence). The CDR3 extends over 13 amino acids. The CDR3 here is CASSYPMNTEAFF. CDR3 nucleotide sequence: TGTGCCAGCAGCTATCCAATGAACACTGAAGCTTTCTTT.

V and J are TRBV7-8 and TRBJ1-2; 9 bases line up with TRBD1. The CDR3 covers 14 residues. V shed 4 bases, J shed 3 bases, and the junction held 3 bases outside the gene matches. Germline CDR1 is SGHVS and CDR2 is FQNEAQ. CDR3 sequence: CASSSGQGHYGYTF. CDR3 in DNA: TGTGCCAGCAGCTCCGGACAGGGGCACTATGGCTACACCTTC.

This sequence joins TRBV4-1 and TRBJ2-3; no definite D call. The CDR3 is 17 residues long. Trimming removed 1 base at V and 0 bases at J, with 14 bases between. The germline V gene encodes CDR1 MGHRA and CDR2 YSYEKL. CDR3 in DNA: TGCGCCAGCAGCCAAGGCCAGTGGGGATCTAGCACAGATACGCAGTATTTT. It encodes CASSQGQWGSSTDTQYF.

The chain links TRBV5-4 to TRBJ2-3; D is unclear. V was trimmed by 4 bases and J by 2 bases, leaving 8 bases between them. The CDR3 consists of 13 residues. Per germline, CDR1 SGHNT and CDR2 YYREEE (reference sequence). The CDR3 nucleotides read TGTGCCAGCAGCCACGACTCCACAGATACGCAGTATTTT. This encodes CASSHDSTDTQYF.

The gene calls are TRBV7-9 and TRBJ1-1, with TRBD1 identical over 7 bases. The CDR3 runs 13 residues. The V gene end was trimmed by 2 bases and the J gene end by 5 bases; junction bases not matched to a gene: 2. In germline, CDR1 is SEHNR, CDR2 FQNEAQ (reference sequence). The CDR3 is CASSLQGGTEAFF. The CDR3 DNA reads as TGTGCCAGCAGCTTACAGGGGGGGACTGAAGCTTTCTTT.

The chain carries TRBV7-9 and TRBJ2-1; TRBD1 agrees at 7 bases. This CDR3 region has 14 residues. CDR1 is SEHNR, CDR2 FQNEAQ, per germline (reference sequence). Unmatched junction bases numbered 7, after V lost 5 bases and J lost 6 bases. CDR3 sequence: CASSPFNRGNEQFF. For the CDR3, the DNA is TGTGCCAGCAGCCCCTTTAACAGGGGCAATGAGCAGTTCTTC.

This clone came up a few times. This chain connects TRBV2 to TRBJ2-3; 11 bases line up with TRBD2. The V segment lost 1 base and the J segment 8 bases; nucleotides outside the gene matches: 5. The germline gives CDR1 SNHLY, CDR2 FYNNEI. This CDR3 region has 15 residues. CDR3 coding DNA: TGTGCCAGCAGTGAAGATAGCGGGGGGGTAGGTACGCAGTATTTT. Protein sequence: CASSEDSGGVGTQYF.

The genes are TRBV10-2 and TRBJ2-6, with 10 bases that match TRBD1. The CDR3 contains 20 residues. The J segment lost 4 bases and the V segment lost 0 bases, leaving 12 bases of the junction unmatched. Germline V CDR1 and CDR2: WSHSY, SAAADI. This CDR3 is CASSESNVRQGAVGANVLTF. The CDR3 DNA reads TGCGCCAGCAGTGAGTCGAATGTCCGACAGGGGGCAGTGGGGGCCAACGTCCTGACTTTC.

The chain employs TRBV15 and TRBJ1-5, with D possibly matching TRBD1 (5 bases). Per germline, CDR1 LNHNV and CDR2 YYDKDF (reference sequence). This CDR3 has 17 residues. Trimming pared 0 bases from V and 3 bases from J, leaving 15 bases between. The CDR3 DNA reads as TGTGCCACCAGCAGAGATCGGGCGTGGGGGTACAATCAGCCCCAGCATTTT. This sequence encodes CATSRDRAWGYNQPQHF. The whole variable domain, filled in from reference TRBV15 and TRBJ1-5, reads DAMVIQNPRYQVTQFGKPVTLSCSQTLNHNVMYWYQQKSSQAPKLLFHYYDKDFNNEADTPDNFQSRRPNTSFCFLDIRSPGLGDTAMYLCATSRDRAWGYNQPQHFGDGTRLSIL.

The rearrangement joins TRBV2 to TRBJ2-3, with D maybe TRBD2 (6 bases). V was cut by 7 bases and J by 0 bases, with 17 bases left in between. The CDR3 is made up of 16 amino acids. Germline CDR1 SNHLY, CDR2 FYNNEI. CDR3 sequence (DNA): TGTGCCAGCACGGGGGTCAGCGGAGAAAGCACAGATACGCAGTATTTT. Protein sequence: CASTGVSGESTDTQYF.

Comment on this clone: Distinct nucleotide sequences in the sample also encode this CDR3. J is TRBJ1-5 and V is TRBV5-1; D unclear. Deletions cut 0 bases from V and 4 bases from J, with 5 bases between. Looked up from germline, CDR1 is SGHRS and CDR2 is YFSETQ. The CDR3 extends over 13 amino acids. CDR3 loop: CASSLVGNQPQHF. CDR3 in DNA: TGCGCCAGCAGCTTGGTGGGGAATCAGCCCCAGCATTTT.